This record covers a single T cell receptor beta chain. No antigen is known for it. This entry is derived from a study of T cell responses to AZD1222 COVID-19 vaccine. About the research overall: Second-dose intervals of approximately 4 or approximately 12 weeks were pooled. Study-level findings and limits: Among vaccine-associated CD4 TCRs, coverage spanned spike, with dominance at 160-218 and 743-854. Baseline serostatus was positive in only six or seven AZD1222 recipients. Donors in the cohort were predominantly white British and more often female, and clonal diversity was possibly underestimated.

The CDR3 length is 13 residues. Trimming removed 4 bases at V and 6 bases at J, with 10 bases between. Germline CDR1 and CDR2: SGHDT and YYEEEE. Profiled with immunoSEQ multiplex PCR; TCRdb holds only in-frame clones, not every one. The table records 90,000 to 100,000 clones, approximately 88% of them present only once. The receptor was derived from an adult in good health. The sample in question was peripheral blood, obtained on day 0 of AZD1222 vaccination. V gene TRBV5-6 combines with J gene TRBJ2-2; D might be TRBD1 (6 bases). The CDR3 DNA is TGTGCCAGCAGCAACTACAGGGCCGGGGAGCTGTTTTTT. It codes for CASSNYRAGELFF.